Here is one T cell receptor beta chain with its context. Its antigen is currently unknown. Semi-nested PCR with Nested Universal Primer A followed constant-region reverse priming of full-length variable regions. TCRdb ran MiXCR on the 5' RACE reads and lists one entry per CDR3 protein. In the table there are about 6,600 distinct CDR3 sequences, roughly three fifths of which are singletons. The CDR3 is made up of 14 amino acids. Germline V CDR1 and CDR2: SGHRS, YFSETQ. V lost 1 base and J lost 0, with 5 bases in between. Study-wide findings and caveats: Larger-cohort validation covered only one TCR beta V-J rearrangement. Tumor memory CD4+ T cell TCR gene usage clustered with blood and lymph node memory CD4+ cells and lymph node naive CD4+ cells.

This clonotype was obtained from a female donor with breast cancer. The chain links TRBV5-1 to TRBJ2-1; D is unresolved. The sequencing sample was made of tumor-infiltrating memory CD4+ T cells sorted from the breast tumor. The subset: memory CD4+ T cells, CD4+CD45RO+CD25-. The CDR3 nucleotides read TGCGCCAGCAGCTTGATACCCTCCTACAATGAGCAGTTCTTC. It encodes CASSLIPSYNEQFF.